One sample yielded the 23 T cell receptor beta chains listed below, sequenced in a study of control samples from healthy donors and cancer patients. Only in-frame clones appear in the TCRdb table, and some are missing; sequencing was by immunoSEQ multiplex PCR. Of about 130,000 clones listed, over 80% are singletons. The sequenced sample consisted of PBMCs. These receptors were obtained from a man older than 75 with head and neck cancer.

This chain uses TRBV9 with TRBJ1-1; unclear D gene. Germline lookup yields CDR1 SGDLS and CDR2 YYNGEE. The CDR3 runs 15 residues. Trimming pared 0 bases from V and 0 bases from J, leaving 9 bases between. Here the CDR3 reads CASSVGGRVNTEAFF. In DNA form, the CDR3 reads TGTGCCAGCAGCGTAGGAGGACGGGTGAACACTGAAGCTTTCTTT.

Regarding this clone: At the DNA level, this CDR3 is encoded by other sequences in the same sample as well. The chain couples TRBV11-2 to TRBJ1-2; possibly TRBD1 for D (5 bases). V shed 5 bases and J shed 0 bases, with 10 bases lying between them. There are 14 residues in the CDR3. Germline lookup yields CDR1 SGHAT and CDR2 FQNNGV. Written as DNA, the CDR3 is TGTGCCAGCAGCCTGGGGCAGTCTAACTATGGCTACACCTTC. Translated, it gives CASSLGQSNYGYTF.

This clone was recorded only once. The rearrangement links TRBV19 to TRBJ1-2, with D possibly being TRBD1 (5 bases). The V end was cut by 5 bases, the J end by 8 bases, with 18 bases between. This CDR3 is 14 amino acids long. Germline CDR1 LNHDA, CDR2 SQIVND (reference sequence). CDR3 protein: CASSFRDLVKGYTF. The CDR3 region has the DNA TGTGCCAGTAGTTTCCGGGACCTCGTGAAAGGCTACACCTTC.

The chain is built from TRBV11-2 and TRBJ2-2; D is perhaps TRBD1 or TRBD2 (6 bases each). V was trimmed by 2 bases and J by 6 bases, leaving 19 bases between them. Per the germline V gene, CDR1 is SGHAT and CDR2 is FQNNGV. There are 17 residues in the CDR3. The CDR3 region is CASSLSGATLGAGELFF. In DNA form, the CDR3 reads TGTGCCAGCAGCTTATCGGGGGCCACTTTAGGAGCCGGGGAGCTGTTTTTT.

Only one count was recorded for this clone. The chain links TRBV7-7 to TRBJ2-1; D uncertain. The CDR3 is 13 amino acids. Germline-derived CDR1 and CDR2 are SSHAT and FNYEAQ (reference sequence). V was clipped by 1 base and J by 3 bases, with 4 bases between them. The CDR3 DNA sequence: TGTGCCAGCAGCTTAGACCGCTACAATGAGCAGTTCTTC. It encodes CASSLDRYNEQFF.

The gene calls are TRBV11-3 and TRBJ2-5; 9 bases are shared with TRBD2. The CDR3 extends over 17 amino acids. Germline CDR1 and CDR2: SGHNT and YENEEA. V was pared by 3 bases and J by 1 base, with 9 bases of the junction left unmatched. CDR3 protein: CASSLGAETSGQETQYF. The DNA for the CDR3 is TGTGCCAGCAGCTTGGGGGCCGAGACTAGCGGCCAAGAGACCCAGTACTTC.

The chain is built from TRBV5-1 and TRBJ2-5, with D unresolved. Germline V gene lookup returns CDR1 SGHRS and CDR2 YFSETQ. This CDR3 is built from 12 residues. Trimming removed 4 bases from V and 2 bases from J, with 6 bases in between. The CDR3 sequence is CASSLHQETQYF. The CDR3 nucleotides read TGCGCCAGCAGCCTGCATCAAGAGACCCAGTACTTC.

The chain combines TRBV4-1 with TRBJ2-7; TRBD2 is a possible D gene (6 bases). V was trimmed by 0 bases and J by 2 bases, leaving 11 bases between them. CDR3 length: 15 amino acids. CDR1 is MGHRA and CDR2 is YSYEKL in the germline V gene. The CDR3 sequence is CASSQDRAGPYEQYF. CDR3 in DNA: TGCGCCAGCAGCCAAGATCGTGCGGGACCCTACGAGCAGTACTTC.

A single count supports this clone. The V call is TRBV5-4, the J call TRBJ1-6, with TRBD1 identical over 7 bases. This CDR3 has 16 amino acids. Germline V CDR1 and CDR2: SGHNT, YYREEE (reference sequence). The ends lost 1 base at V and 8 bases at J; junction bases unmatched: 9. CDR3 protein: CASSLQSGQDYSPLHF. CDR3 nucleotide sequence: TGTGCCAGCAGCTTGCAAAGTGGACAGGACTATTCACCCCTCCACTTT.

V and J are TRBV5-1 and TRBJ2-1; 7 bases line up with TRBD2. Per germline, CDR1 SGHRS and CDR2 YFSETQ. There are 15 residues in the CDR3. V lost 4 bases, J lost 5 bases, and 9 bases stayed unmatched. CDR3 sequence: CASSRGRERNNEQFF. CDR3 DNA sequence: TGCGCCAGCAGCCGCGGGCGGGAGAGAAACAATGAGCAGTTCTTC.

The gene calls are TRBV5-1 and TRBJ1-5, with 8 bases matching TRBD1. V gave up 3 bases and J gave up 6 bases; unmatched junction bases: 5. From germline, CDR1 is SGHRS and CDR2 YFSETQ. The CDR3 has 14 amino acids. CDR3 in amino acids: CASSSGTGGQPQHF. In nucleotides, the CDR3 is TGCGCCAGCAGCTCCGGGACAGGCGGTCAGCCCCAGCATTTT.

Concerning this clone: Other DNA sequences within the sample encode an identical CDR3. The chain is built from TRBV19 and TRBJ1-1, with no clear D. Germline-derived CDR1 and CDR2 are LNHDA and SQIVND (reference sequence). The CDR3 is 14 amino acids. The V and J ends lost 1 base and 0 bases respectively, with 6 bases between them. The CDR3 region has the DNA TGTGCCAGTAGTATAGCAGGTATGAACACTGAAGCTTTCTTT. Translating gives CASSIAGMNTEAFF.

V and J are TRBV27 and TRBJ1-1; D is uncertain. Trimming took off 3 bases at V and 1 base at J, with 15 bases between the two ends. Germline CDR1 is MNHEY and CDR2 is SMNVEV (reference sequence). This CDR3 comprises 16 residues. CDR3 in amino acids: CASSLRVGGGNTEAFF. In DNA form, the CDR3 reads TGTGCCAGCAGTTTGCGGGTGGGAGGAGGGAACACTGAAGCTTTCTTT.

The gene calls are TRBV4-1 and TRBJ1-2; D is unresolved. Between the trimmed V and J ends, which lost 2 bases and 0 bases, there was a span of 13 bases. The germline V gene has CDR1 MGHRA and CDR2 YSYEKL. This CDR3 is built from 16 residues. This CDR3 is CASSQSTFSTNYGYTF. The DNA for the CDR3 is TGCGCCAGCAGCCAAAGTACGTTTTCAACTAACTATGGCTACACCTTC.

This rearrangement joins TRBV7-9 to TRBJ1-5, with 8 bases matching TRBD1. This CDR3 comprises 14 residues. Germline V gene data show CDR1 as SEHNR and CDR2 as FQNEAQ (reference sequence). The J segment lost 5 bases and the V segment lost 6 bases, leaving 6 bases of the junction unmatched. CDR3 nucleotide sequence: TGTGCCAGCAGAGCACAGGGGGGAGATCAGCCCCAGCATTTT. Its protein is CASRAQGGDQPQHF. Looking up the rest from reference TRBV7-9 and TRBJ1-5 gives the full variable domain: DTGVSQNPRHKITKRGQNVTFRCDPISEHNRLYWYRQTLGQGPEFLTYFQNEAQLEKSRLLSDRFSAERPKGSFSTLEIQRTEQGDSAMYLCASRAQGGDQPQHFGDGTRLSIL.

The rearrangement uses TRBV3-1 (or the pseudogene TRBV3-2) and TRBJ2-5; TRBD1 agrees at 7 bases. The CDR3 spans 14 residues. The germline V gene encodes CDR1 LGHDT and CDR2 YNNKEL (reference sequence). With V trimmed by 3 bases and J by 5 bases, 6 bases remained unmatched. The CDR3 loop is CASSHLTGHETQYF. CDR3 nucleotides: TGTGCCAGCAGCCACCTGACAGGGCACGAGACCCAGTACTTC.

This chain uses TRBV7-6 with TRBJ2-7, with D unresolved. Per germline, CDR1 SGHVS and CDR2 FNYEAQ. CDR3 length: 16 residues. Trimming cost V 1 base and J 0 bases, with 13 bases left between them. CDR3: CASSLVAGTRSYEQYF. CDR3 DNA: TGTGCCAGCAGCTTAGTTGCAGGCACACGCTCCTACGAGCAGTACTTC.

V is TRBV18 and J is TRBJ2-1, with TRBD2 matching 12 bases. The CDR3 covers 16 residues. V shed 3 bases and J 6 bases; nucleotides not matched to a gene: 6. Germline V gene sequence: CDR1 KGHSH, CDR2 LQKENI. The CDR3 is CASSPLAGGPGNEQFF. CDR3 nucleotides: TGTGCCAGCTCACCTCTAGCGGGAGGGCCTGGCAATGAGCAGTTCTTC.

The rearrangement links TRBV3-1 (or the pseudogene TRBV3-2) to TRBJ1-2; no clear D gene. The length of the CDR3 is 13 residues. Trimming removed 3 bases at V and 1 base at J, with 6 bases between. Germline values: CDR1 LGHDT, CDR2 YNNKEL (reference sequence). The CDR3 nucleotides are TGTGCCAGCAGCCAGAGCCTTAACTATGGCTACACCTTC. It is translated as CASSQSLNYGYTF.

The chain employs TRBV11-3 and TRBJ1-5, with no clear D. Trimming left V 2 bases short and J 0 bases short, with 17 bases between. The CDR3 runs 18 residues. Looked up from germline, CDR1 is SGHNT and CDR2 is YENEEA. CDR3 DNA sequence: TGTGCCAGCAGCTTATATAGTGCCGGGGATGATAGCAATCAGCCCCAGCATTTT. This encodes CASSLYSAGDDSNQPQHF.

The chain's CDR3 is CASSLRPQGGRYLSEGFF. The CDR3 DNA reads TGTGCCAGCAGTTTAAGGCCCCAAGGGGGCCGATACCTTTCCGAGGGGTTCTTC. The chain couples TRBV27 to TRBJ2-1; 7 bases map to TRBD1. With V trimmed by 2 bases and J by 15 bases, 25 bases remained unmatched. This CDR3 is built from 18 residues. Looked up from germline, CDR1 is MNHEY and CDR2 is SMNVEV (reference sequence).

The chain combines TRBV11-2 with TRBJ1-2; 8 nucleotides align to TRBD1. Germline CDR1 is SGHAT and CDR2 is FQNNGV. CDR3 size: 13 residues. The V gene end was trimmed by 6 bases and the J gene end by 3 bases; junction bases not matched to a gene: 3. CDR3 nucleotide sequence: TGTGCCAGCAGGACGACAGGGGACTATGGCTACACCTTC. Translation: CASRTTGDYGYTF.

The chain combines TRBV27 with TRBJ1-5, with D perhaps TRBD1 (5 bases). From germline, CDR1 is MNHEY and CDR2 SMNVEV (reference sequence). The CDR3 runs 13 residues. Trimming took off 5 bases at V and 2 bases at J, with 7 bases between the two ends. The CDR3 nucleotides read TGTGCCAGCAGTGGGGGTCGCAATCAGCCCCAGCATTTT. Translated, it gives CASSGGRNQPQHF.